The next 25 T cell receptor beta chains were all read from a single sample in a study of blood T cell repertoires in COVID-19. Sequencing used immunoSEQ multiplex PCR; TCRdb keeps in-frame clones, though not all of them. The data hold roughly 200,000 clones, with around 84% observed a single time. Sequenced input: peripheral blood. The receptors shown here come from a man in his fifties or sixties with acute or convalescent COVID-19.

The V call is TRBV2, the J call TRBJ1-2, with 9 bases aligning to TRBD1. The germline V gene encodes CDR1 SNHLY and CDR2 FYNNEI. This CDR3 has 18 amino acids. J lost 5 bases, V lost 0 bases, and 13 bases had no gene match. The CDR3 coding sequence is TGTGCCAGCAGTGAAGCGACAGGGGGTTTTTCTTATCGGTATGGCTACACCTTC. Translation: CASSEATGGFSYRYGYTF. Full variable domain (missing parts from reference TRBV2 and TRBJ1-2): EPEVTQTPSHQVTQMGQEVILRCVPISNHLYFYWYRQILGQKVEFLVSFYNNEISEKSEIFDDQFSVERPDGSNFTLKIRSTKLEDSAMYFCASSEATGGFSYRYGYTFGSGTRLTVV.

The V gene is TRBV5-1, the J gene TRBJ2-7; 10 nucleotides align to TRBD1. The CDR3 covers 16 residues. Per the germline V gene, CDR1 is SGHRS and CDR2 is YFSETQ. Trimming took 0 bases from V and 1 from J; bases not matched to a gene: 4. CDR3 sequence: CASSLETGGMSYEQYF. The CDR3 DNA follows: TGCGCCAGCAGCTTGGAGACAGGGGGCATGTCCTACGAGCAGTACTTC. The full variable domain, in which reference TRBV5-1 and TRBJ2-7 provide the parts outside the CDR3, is KAGVTQTPRYLIKTRGQQVTLSCSPISGHRSVSWYQQTPGQGLQFLFEYFSETQRNKGNFPGRFSGRQFSNSRSEMNVSTLELGDSALYLCASSLETGGMSYEQYFGPGTRLTVT.

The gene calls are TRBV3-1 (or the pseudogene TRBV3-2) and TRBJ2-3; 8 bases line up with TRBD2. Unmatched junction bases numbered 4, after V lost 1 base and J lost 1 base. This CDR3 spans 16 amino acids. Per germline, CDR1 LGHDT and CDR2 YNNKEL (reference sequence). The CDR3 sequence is CASSQVTSGRTDTQYF. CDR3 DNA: TGTGCCAGCAGCCAAGTAACTAGCGGTCGCACAGATACGCAGTATTTT.

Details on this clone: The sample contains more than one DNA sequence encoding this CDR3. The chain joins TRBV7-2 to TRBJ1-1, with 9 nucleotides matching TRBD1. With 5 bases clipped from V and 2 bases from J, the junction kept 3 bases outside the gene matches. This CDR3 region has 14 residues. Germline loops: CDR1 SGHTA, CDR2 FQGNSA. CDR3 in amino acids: CASSTDRGNTEAFF. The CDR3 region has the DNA TGTGCCAGCAGCACGGACAGGGGCAACACTGAAGCTTTCTTT. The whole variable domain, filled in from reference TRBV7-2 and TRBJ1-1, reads GAGVSQSPSNKVTEKGKDVELRCDPISGHTALYWYRQSLGQGLEFLIYFQGNSAPDKSGLPSDRFSAERTGGSVSTLTIQRTQQEDSAVYLCASSTDRGNTEAFFGQGTRLTVV.

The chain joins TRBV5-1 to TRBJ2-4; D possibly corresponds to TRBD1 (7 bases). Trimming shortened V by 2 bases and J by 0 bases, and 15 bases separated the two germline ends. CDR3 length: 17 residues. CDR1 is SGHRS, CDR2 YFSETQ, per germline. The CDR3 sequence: CASSFLGGQIAKNIQYF. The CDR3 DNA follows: TGCGCCAGCAGCTTCCTGGGGGGACAGATAGCCAAAAACATTCAGTACTTC.

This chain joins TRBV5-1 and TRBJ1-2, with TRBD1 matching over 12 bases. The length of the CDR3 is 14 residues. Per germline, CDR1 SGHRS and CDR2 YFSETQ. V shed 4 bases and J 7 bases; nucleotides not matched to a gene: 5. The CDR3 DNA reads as TGCGCCAGCAGCATGGGACAGGGGGCAGGTGGCTACACCTTC. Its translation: CASSMGQGAGGYTF.

This chain's CDR3 is CASGSGVSTDTQYF. DNA for the CDR3: TGTGCTAGTGGTAGCGGGGTTAGCACAGATACGCAGTATTTT. J is TRBJ2-3 and V is TRBV12-5; 7 bases match TRBD2. J gave up 0 bases and V 5 bases, and 2 bases lay outside the gene matches. Germline CDR1 is LGHNT and CDR2 is FRNRAP. The CDR3 sequence is 14 residues long.

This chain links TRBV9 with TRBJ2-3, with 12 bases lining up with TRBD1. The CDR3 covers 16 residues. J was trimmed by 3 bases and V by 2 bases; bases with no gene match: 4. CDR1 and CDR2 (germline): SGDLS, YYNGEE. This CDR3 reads CASSVGQGAKTDTQYF. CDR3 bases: TGTGCCAGCAGCGTGGGACAGGGGGCGAAGACAGATACGCAGTATTTT.

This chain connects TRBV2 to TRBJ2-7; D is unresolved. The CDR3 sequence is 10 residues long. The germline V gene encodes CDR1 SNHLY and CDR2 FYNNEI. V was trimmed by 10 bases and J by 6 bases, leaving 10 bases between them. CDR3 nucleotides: TGTGCCACCCTTTACGGCGAGCAGTACTTC. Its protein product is CATLYGEQYF.

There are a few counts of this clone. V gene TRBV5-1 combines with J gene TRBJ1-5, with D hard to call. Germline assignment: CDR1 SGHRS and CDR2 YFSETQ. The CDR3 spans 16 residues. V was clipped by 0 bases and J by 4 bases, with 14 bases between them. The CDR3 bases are TGCGCCAGCAGCTTGGTAGAATCCCCGGAGAATCAGCCCCAGCATTTT. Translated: CASSLVESPENQPQHF.

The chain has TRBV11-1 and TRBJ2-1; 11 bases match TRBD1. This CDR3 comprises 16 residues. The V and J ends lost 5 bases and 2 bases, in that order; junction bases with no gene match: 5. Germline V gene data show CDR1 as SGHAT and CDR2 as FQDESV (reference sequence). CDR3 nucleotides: TGTGCCAGCAGCCCTAGGGACAGGGGGGCCTACAATGAGCAGTTCTTC. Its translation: CASSPRDRGAYNEQFF.

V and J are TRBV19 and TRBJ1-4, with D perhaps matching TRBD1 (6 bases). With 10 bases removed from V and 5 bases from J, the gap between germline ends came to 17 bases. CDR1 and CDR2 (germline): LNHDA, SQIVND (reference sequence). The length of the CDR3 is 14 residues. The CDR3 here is CATIGGQLNEKLFF. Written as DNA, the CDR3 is TGTGCCACCATTGGCGGACAGTTAAATGAAAAACTGTTTTTT.

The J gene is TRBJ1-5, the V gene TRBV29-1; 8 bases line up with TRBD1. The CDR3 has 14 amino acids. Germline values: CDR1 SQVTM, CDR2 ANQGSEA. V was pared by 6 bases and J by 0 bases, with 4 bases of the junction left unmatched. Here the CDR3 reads CSVRTGSSNQPQHF. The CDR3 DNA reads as TGCAGCGTCCGGACAGGGAGTAGCAATCAGCCCCAGCATTTT.

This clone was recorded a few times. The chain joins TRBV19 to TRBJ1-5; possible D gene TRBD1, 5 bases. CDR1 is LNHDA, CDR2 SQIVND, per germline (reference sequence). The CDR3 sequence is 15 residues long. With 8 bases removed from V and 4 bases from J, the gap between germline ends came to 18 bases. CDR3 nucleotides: TGTGCCAGTGCCGAGCACAGGACGTCTAATCAGCCCCAGCATTTT. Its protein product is CASAEHRTSNQPQHF. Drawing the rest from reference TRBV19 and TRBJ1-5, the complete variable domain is DGGITQSPKYLFRKEGQNVTLSCEQNLNHDAMYWYRQDPGQGLRLIYYSQIVNDFQKGDIAEGYSVSREKKESFPLTVTSAQKNPTAFYLCASAEHRTSNQPQHFGDGTRLSIL.

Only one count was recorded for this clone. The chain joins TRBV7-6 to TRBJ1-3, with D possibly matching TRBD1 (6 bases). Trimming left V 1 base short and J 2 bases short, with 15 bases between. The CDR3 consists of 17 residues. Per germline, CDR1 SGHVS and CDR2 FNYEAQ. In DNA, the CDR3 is TGTGCCAGCAGCTTAGGGGTCGGGGGGGCGGCTGGAAACACCATATATTTT. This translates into CASSLGVGGAAGNTIYF.

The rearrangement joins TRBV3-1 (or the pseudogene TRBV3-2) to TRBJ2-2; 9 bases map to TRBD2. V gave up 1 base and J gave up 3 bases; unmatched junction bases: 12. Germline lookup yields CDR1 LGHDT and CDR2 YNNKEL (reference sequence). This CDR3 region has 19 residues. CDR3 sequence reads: CASSQALVSGGPYTGELFF. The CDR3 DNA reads TGTGCCAGCAGCCAAGCGCTCGTGAGCGGGGGGCCATACACCGGGGAGCTGTTTTTT.

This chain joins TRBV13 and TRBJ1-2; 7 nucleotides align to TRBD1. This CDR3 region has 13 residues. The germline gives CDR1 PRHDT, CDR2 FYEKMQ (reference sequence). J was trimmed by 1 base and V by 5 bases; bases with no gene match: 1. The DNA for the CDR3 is TGTGCCAGCAGCAGGGACAGTAACTATGGCTACACCTTC. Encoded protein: CASSRDSNYGYTF.

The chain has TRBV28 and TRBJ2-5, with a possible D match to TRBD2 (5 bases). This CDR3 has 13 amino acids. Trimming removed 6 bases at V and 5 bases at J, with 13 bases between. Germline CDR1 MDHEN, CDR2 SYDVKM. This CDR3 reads CASSLGLEETQYF. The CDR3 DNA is TGTGCCAGCAGCCTCGGACTCGAGGAGACCCAGTACTTC.

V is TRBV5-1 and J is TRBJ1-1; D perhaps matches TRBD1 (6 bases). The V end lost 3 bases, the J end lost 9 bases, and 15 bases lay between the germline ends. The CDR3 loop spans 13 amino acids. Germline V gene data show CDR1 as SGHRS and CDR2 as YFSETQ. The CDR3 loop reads CASSSGGGLQAFF. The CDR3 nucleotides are TGCGCCAGCAGCTCAGGCGGGGGCCTTCAAGCTTTCTTT. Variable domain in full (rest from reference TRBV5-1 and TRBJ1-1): KAGVTQTPRYLIKTRGQQVTLSCSPISGHRSVSWYQQTPGQGLQFLFEYFSETQRNKGNFPGRFSGRQFSNSRSEMNVSTLELGDSALYLCASSSGGGLQAFFGQGTRLTVV.

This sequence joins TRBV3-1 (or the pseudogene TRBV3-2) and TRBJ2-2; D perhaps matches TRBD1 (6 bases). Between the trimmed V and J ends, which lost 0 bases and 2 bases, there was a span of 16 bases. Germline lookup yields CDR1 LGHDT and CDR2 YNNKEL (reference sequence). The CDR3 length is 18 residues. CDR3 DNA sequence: TGTGCCAGCAGCCAAGATATAGGGGGTGGGGGAAACACCGGGGAGCTGTTTTTT. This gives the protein CASSQDIGGGGNTGELFF.

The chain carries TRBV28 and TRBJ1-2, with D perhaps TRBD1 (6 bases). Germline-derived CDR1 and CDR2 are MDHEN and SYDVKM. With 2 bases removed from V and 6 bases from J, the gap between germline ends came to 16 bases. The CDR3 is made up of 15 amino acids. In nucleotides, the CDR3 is TGTGCCAGCAGTTTAAAAAGGGGGTACTTGGATGGCTACACCTTC. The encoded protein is CASSLKRGYLDGYTF.

This CDR3 is CASSYLDRGTEAFF. The CDR3, as DNA: TGTGCCAGCAGCTACTTGGACAGGGGAACTGAAGCTTTCTTT. The chain employs TRBV9 and TRBJ1-1; TRBD1 agrees at 9 bases. After removal of 4 bases from V and 5 bases from J, the junction contained 6 bases not matched to a gene. The CDR3 totals 14 residues. Germline V gives CDR1 SGDLS, CDR2 YYNGEE.

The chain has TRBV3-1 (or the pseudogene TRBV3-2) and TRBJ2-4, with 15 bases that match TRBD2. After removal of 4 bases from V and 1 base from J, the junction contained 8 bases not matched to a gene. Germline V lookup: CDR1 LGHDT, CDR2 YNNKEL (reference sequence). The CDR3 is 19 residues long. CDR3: CASSPSTGTSGGAKNIQYF. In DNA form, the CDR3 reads TGTGCCAGCAGCCCTAGTACCGGGACTAGCGGGGGGGCCAAAAACATTCAGTACTTC.

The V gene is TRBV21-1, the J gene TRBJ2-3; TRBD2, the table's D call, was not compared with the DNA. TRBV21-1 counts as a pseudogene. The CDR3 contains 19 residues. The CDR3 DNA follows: TGTGCCAGCAGCAACGCTACCCCTGGGGGGGAAACGGGGACAGATACGCAGTATTTT. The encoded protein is CASSNATPGGETGTDTQYF.

The DNA for the CDR3 is TGTGCCAGCAGTTCAAGCTACAGGGGGCTTGGCTATGGCTACACCTTC. The encoded protein is CASSSSYRGLGYGYTF. The chain combines TRBV28 with TRBJ1-2, with 9 bases fitting TRBD1. Per the germline V gene, CDR1 is MDHEN and CDR2 is SYDVKM. V trimming: 4 bases; J trimming: 4 bases; junction bases outside the gene matches: 10. The CDR3 runs to 16 residues.